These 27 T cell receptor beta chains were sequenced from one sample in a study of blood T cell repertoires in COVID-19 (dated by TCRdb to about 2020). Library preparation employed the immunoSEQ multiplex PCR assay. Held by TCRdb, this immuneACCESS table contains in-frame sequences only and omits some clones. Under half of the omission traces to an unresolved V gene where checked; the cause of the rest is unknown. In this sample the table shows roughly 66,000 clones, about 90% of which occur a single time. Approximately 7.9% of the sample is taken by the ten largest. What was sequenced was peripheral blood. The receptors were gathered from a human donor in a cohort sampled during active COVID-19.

The CDR3 bases are TGTGCCAGCAGCTCCTACAGGCCGGCTGGGGCCAACGTCCTGACTTTC. Its translation is CASSSYRPAGANVLTF. The J gene is TRBJ2-6, the V gene TRBV5-6, with D maybe TRBD1 (5 bases). V dropped 3 bases and J dropped 2 bases, with 12 bases sitting between them. CDR1 SGHDT and CDR2 YYEEEE come from the germline V gene. There are 16 residues in the CDR3.

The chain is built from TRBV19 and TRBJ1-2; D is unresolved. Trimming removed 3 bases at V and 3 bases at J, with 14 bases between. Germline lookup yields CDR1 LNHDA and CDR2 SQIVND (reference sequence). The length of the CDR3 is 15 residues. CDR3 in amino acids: CASSMGRSWDYGYTF. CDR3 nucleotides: TGTGCCAGTAGTATGGGGAGATCCTGGGACTATGGCTACACCTTC.

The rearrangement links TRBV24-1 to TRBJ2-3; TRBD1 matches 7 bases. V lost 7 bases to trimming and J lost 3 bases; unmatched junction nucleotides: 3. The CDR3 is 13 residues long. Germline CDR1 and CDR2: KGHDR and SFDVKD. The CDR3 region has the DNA TGTGCCACCAGGGACAGGAGGACAGATACGCAGTATTTT. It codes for CATRDRRTDTQYF.

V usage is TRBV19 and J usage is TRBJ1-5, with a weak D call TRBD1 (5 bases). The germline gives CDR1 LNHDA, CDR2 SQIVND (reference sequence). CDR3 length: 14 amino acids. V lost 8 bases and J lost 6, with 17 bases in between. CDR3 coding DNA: TGTGCCAGTCAGGACATCTCGTTCTCTCAGCCCCAGCATTTT. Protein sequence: CASQDISFSQPQHF.

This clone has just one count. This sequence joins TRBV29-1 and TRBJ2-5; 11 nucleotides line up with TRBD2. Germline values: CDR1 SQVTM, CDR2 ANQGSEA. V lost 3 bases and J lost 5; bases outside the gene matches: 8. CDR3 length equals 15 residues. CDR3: CSVDFSGGAGETQYF. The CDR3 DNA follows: TGCAGCGTTGACTTTAGCGGGGGGGCCGGGGAGACCCAGTACTTC. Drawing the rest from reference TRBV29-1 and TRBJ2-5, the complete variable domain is SAVISQKPSRDICQRGTSLTIQCQVDSQVTMMFWYRQQPGQSLTLIATANQGSEATYESGFVIDKFPISRPNLTFSTLTVSNMSPEDSSIYLCSVDFSGGAGETQYFGPGTRLLVL.

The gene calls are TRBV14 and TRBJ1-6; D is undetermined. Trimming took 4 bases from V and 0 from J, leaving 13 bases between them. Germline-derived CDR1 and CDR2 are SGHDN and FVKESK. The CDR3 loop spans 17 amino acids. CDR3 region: CASSPTLRDSYNSPLHF. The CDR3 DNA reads TGTGCCAGCAGCCCGACACTTCGTGACTCCTATAATTCACCCCTCCACTTT.

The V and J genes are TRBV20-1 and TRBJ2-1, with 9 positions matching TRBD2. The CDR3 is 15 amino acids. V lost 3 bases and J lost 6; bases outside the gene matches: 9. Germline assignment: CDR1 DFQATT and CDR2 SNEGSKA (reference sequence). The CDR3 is CSASNMAGGTNEQFF. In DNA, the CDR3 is TGCAGTGCTAGTAATATGGCGGGAGGGACCAATGAGCAGTTCTTC.

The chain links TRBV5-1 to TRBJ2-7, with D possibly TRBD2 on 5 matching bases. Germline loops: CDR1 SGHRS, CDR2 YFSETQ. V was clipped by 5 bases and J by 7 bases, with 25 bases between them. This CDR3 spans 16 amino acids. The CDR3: CASRGGGGYGEAEQYF. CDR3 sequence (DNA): TGCGCCAGCAGGGGTGGAGGTGGCTACGGGGAAGCGGAGCAGTACTTC.

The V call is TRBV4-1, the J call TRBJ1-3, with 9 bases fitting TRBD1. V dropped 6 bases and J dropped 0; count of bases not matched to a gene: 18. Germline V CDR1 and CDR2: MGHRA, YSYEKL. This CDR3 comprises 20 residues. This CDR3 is CASRQDGTGFNSPSGNTIYF. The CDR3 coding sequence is TGCGCCAGCAGACAGGATGGGACAGGGTTTAATAGCCCCTCTGGAAACACCATATATTTT.

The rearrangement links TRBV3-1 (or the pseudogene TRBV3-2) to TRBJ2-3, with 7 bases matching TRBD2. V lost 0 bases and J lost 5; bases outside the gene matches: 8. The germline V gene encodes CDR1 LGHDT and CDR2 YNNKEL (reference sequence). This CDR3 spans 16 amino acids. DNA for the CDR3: TGTGCCAGCAGCCAAGATCGGTCGGGGGAGGGAGATACGCAGTATTTT. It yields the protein CASSQDRSGEGDTQYF.

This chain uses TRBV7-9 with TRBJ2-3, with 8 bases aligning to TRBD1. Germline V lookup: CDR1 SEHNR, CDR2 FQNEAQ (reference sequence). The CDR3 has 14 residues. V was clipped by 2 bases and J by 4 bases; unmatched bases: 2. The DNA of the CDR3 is TGTGCCAGCAGCTTACAGGGGGCCGCAGATACGCAGTATTTT. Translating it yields CASSLQGAADTQYF.

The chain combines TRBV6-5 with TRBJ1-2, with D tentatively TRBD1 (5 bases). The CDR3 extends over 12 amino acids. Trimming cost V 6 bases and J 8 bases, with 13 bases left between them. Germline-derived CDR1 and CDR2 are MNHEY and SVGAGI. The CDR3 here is CASSRTGDGYTF. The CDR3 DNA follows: TGTGCCAGCAGCCGGACGGGGGACGGCTACACCTTC.

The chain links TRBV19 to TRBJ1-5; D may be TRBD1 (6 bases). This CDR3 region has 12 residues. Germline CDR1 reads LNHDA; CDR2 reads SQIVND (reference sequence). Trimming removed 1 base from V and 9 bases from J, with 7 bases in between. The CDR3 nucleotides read TGTGCCAGTAGTATAGTACAGGGGCCCCAGCATTTT. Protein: CASSIVQGPQHF.

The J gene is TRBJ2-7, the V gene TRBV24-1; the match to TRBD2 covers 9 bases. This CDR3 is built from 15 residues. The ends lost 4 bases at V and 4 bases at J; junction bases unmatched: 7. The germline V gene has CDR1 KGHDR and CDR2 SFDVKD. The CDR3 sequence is CATSDMASGAYEQYF. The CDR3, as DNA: TGTGCCACCAGTGACATGGCTAGCGGGGCTTACGAGCAGTACTTC.

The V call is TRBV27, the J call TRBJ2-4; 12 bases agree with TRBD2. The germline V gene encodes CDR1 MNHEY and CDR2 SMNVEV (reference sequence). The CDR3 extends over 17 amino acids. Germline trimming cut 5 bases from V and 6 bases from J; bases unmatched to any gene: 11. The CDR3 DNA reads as TGTGCCAGCAGTAAGCGACTAGCGGGGGCCGGGGGAAACATTCAGTACTTC. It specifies CASSKRLAGAGGNIQYF.

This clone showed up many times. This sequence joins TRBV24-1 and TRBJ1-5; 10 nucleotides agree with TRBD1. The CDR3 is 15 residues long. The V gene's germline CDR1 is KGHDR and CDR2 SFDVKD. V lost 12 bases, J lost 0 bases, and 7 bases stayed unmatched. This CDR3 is CARGQGCDSNQPQHF. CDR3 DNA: TGTGCCCGGGGACAGGGGTGTGATAGCAATCAGCCCCAGCATTTT.

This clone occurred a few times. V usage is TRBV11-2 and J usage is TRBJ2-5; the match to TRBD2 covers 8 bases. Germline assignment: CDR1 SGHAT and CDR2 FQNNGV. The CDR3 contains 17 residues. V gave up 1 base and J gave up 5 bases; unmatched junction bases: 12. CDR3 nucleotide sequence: TGTGCCAGCAGCTTAGTTACGATCGGGGGGGTCTGGGAGACCCAGTACTTC. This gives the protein CASSLVTIGGVWETQYF.

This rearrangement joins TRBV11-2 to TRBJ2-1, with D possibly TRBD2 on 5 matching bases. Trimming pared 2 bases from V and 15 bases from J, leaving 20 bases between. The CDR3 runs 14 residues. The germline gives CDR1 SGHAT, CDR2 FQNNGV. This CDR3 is CASSLSVVDRGGFF. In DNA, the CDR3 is TGTGCCAGCAGCTTAAGTGTGGTAGACCGGGGTGGGTTCTTC.

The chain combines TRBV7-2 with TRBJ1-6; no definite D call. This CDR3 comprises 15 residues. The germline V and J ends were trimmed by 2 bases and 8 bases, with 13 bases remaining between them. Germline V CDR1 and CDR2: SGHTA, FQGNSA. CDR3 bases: TGTGCCAGCAGCTTACTCTCTGCGGATTATTCACCCCTCCACTTT. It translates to CASSLLSADYSPLHF.

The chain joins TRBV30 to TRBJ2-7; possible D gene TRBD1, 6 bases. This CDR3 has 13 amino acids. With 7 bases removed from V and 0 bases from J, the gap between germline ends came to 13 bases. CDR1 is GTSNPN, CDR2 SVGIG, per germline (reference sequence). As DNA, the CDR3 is TGTGCCTATTCAGGACAGCCCTCCTACGAGCAGTACTTC. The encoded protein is CAYSGQPSYEQYF.

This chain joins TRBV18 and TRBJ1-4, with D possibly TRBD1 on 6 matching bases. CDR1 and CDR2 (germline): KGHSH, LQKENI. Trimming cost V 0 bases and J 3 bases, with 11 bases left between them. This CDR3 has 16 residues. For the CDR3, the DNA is TGTGCCAGCTCACCACCGGGGGCACCTCCTAATGAAAAACTGTTTTTT. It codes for CASSPPGAPPNEKLFF.

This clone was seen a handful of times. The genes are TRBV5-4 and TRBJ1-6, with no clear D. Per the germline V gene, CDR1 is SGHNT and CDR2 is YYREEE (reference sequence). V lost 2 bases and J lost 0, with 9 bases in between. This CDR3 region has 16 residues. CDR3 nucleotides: TGTGCCAGCAGCTTCGAAGGGAGCTCCTATAATTCACCCCTCCACTTT. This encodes CASSFEGSSYNSPLHF.

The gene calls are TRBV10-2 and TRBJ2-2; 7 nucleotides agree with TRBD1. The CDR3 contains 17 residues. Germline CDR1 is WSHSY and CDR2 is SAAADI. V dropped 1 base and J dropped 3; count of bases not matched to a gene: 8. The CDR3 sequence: CASSEWIVGGYTGELFF. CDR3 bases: TGCGCCAGCAGTGAGTGGATCGTAGGGGGCTACACCGGGGAGCTGTTTTTT.

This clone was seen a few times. The CDR3 is CASSFDRHGNTIYF. DNA for the CDR3: TGTGCCAGCAGCTTTGACAGACATGGAAACACCATATATTTT. The chain carries TRBV7-9 and TRBJ1-3; perhaps TRBD1 as D (5 bases). V was pared by 3 bases and J by 3 bases, with 9 bases between. CDR1 and CDR2 (germline): SEHNR, FQNEAQ (reference sequence). CDR3 size: 14 residues.

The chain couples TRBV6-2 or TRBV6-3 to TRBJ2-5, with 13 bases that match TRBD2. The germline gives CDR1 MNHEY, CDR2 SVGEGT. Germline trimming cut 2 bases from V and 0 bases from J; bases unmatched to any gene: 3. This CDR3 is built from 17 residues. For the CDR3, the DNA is TGTGCCAGCAGTTACGGGGGACTAGCGGGGTACCAAGAGACCCAGTACTTC. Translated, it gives CASSYGGLAGYQETQYF.

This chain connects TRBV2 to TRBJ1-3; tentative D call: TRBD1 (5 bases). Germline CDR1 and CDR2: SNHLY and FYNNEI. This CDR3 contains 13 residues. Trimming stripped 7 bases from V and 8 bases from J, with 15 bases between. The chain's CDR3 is CASKIGGDYTIYF. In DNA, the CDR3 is TGTGCCAGCAAAATTGGGGGGGACTACACCATATATTTT.

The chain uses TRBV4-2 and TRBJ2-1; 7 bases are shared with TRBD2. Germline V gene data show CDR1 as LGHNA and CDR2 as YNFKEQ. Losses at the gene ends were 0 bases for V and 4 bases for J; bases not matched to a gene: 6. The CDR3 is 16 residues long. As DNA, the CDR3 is TGTGCCAGCAGCCAAGATCGGACTAGACTTTACAATGAGCAGTTCTTC. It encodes CASSQDRTRLYNEQFF.